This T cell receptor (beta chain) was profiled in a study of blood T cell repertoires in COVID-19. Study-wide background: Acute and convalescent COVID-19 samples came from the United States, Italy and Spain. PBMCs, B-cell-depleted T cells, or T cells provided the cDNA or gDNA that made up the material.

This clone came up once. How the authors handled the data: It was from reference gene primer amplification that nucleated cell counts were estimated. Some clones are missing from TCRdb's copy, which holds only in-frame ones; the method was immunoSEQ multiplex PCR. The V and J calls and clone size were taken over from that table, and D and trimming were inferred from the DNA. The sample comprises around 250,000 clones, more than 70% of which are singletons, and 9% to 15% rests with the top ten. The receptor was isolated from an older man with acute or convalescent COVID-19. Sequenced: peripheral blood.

The CDR3 sequence is CASNPEGGQGSYEQYF. The CDR3 DNA follows: TGTGCCAGCAACCCGGAGGGGGGACAGGGGTCCTACGAGCAGTACTTC. J is TRBJ2-7 and V is TRBV21-1; TRBD1, the D gene given by the table, was not confirmed from the DNA. TRBV21-1 counts as a pseudogene. The CDR3 is made up of 16 amino acids.